This is a list of T cell receptor beta chains from one sample in a study of blood T cells in healthy people across ages. Using its own MiXCR run on the 5' RACE reads, TCRdb lists one record per CDR3 protein. The sample holds roughly 1,300,000 distinct CDR3 sequences, approximately 59% seen once. Sequenced sample: blood. The receptors were gathered from a man between 18 and 35 years old in good health. Both conserved end residues are part of each CDR3. The order of the fields is J gene, V gene, D gene, clone size, CDR3 protein, CDR3 DNA. A D gene is named only where the DNA matches it firmly. The listing skips clone size in some rows; elsewhere it reads once, few, many or a size class.

>TRBJ1-2|TRBV7-9|TRBD1|.
CASSLGNRGYGYTF
TGTGCCAGCAGCTTAGGAAACAGGGGTTATGGCTACACCTTC
>TRBJ2-6|TRBV6-2/TRBV6-3|TRBD1|few
CASSPDRAVAGANVLTF
TGTGCCAGCAGTCCAGACAGGGCGGTGGCTGGGGCCAACGTCCTGACTTTC
>TRBJ2-7|TRBV6-6|TRBD2|few
CASSPSKVAGEQYF
TGTGCCAGCAGCCCCTCGAAGGTAGCGGGCGAGCAGTACTTC
>TRBJ1-4|TRBV10-3|.|.
CSISESRGDDGKLFF
TGTTCCATCAGTGAGTCTCGAGGGGACGATGGAAAACTGTTTTTT
>TRBJ2-3|TRBV4-1|.|many
CASSQDDSPDTQYF
TGCGCCAGCAGCCAAGACGACTCACCAGATACGCAGTATTTT
>TRBJ2-1|TRBV29-1|TRBD2|few
CSVPGEGLYNEQFF
TGCAGCGTGCCTGGGGAGGGACTTTACAATGAGCAGTTCTTC
>TRBJ2-5|TRBV20-1|.|.
CSAREQYQETQYF
TGCAGTGCTAGAGAACAGTACCAAGAGACCCAGTACTTC
>TRBJ1-2|TRBV4-2|TRBD1|.
CASSQKDRAYNGYTF
TGTGCCAGCAGCCAAAAGGACAGGGCGTACAATGGCTACACCTTC
>TRBJ2-1|TRBV2|.|once
CASSEAPRNEQFF
TGTGCCAGCAGTGAAGCGCCTAGGAATGAGCAGTTCTTC
>TRBJ1-1|TRBV20-1|.|.
CSAFDRSNTEAFF
TGCAGTGCTTTCGACAGATCGAACACTGAAGCTTTCTTT
>TRBJ2-5|TRBV20-1|.|few
CSAKRGQRETQYF
TGCAGTGCCAAGCGGGGACAAAGGGAGACCCAGTACTTC
>TRBJ2-3|TRBV4-2|TRBD1|.
CASSRPGTGGPSTDTQYF
TGTGCCAGCAGCCGACCCGGGACAGGGGGCCCTAGCACAGATACGCAGTATTTT
>TRBJ1-5|TRBV20-1|.|.
CSAALGENSNQPQHF
TGCAGTGCTGCACTCGGAGAGAATAGCAATCAGCCCCAGCATTTT
>TRBJ1-1|TRBV29-1|.|.
CSVPGPASEAFF
TGCAGCGTGCCAGGCCCTGCTAGTGAAGCTTTCTTT
>TRBJ2-1|TRBV27|TRBD1|.
CASSVGQGLSNEQFF
TGTGCCAGCAGTGTGGGACAGGGTTTATCCAATGAGCAGTTCTTC
>TRBJ2-1|TRBV11-2|.|.
CASSSSEGGSYNEQFF
TGTGCCAGCAGCTCTAGCGAGGGGGGCTCCTACAATGAGCAGTTCTTC
>TRBJ2-1|TRBV7-2|.|many
CASSLASDNEQFF
TGTGCCAGCAGCTTAGCCTCGGACAATGAGCAGTTCTTC
>TRBJ2-7|TRBV5-1|TRBD1|.
CASSLNRGESYEQYF
TGCGCCAGCAGCCTAAACAGGGGCGAGTCCTACGAGCAGTACTTC
>TRBJ2-3|TRBV20-1|TRBD2|.
CSVASGNTDTQYF
TGCAGTGTGGCTAGCGGAAACACAGATACGCAGTATTTT
>TRBJ2-1|TRBV4-3|.|.
CASSQAEGGRFGNEQFF
TGCGCCAGCAGCCAAGCAGAGGGAGGACGGTTTGGAAATGAGCAGTTCTTC
>TRBJ2-7|TRBV5-1|TRBD1|.
CASSIIGTAYEQYF
TGCGCCAGCAGCATCATCGGGACAGCCTACGAGCAGTACTTC
>TRBJ1-5|TRBV5-1|.|.
CASSLSTGNNQPQHF
TGCGCCAGCAGCTTGTCTACAGGGAACAATCAGCCCCAGCATTTT
>TRBJ2-7|TRBV29-1|.|.
CSVEQGETYEQYF
TGCAGCGTTGAACAGGGTGAAACCTACGAGCAGTACTTC
>TRBJ1-2|TRBV4-2|.|.
CASSRENYGYTF
TGTGCCAGCAGTAGGGAAAACTATGGCTACACCTTC
>TRBJ2-3|TRBV2|TRBD2|.
CASSVRLAGGPLKTDTQYF
TGTGCCAGCAGTGTGAGACTAGCGGGAGGGCCGTTGAAAACAGATACGCAGTATTTT
>TRBJ2-7|TRBV6-6|.|.
CASSYLSGVHEQYF
TGTGCCAGCAGTTACCTCTCGGGAGTACACGAGCAGTACTTC
>TRBJ2-5|TRBV4-1|TRBD1|few
CASSQAEAWDRGKETQYF
TGCGCCAGCAGCCAAGCTGAGGCCTGGGACAGGGGGAAGGAGACCCAGTACTTC
>TRBJ2-7|TRBV7-9|.|.
CASSHSDGTYEQYF
TGTGCCAGCAGCCATTCGGACGGAACCTACGAGCAGTACTTC
>TRBJ2-1|TRBV11-2|TRBD2|.
CASSLDPGLVRNEQFF
TGTGCCAGCAGCTTAGACCCGGGACTAGTAAGGAATGAGCAGTTCTTC
>TRBJ2-5|TRBV20-1|.|.
CSATAGRETQYF
TGCAGTGCTACGGCGGGGAGGGAGACCCAGTACTTC
>TRBJ2-1|TRBV3-1|.|few
CASSHSGPNNEQFF
TGTGCCAGCAGCCACTCGGGGCCCAACAATGAGCAGTTCTTC
>TRBJ2-5|TRBV7-2|.|.
CASSPQWRSDGTQYF
TGTGCCAGCAGCCCACAATGGAGATCCGATGGGACCCAGTACTTC
>TRBJ1-6|TRBV25-1|.|.
CASSVQQGWDSPLHF
TGTGCCAGCAGCGTCCAACAGGGTTGGGATTCACCCCTCCACTTT
>TRBJ2-7|TRBV4-1|.|few
CASSPHRRDGDEQYF
TGCGCCAGCAGCCCACACCGTCGTGACGGGGACGAGCAGTACTTC
>TRBJ2-4|TRBV5-1|TRBD1|few
CASSWDRREVIQYF
TGCGCCAGCAGCTGGGACAGGCGAGAGGTCATTCAGTACTTC
>TRBJ1-5|TRBV6-5|.|.
CASSSGGPNSNQPQHF
TGTGCCAGCAGTTCTGGGGGACCTAATAGCAATCAGCCCCAGCATTTT
>TRBJ2-1|TRBV7-9|.|.
CASSLGPRGVFSYSEQFF
TGTGCCAGCAGCTTAGGGCCCAGGGGTGTTTTCTCCTACAGTGAGCAGTTCTTC
>TRBJ2-3|TRBV5-1|.|.
CASSFRDYNTDTQYF
TGCGCCAGCAGCTTTAGGGATTACAATACAGATACGCAGTATTTT
>TRBJ2-7|TRBV20-1|.|.
CSLHGRYEQYF
TGCAGCCTACATGGTCGCTACGAGCAGTACTTC
>TRBJ2-7|TRBV29-1|TRBD2|.
CSGRTSGYEQYF
TGCAGCGGCCGGACTAGCGGTTACGAGCAGTACTTC
>TRBJ2-1|TRBV9|TRBD2|.
CASRDPGLAGNDEQFF
TGTGCCAGCAGGGATCCGGGACTAGCGGGAAATGATGAGCAGTTCTTC